Listed here are 23 T cell receptor beta chains from one sample, sequenced in a study of beta chain features in type 1 diabetes (dated by TCRdb to the late 2010s). What the authors observed across the whole study: A moderate but significant shortening of TCRB CDR3 length was observed in type 1 diabetes patients in all four CD4+ subsets.

Library creation used the immunoSEQ multiplex PCR assay. The entire isolated RNA was reverse transcribed using the High Capacity cDNA Reverse Transcription Kit, and thus expressed TCRB transcripts were sequenced. Here the immuneACCESS table is served through TCRdb, limited to in-frame sequences with V and J called. Missing clones are a known gap in these copies; in checked studies unresolved V genes cover under half, and the rest lacks a known reason. The sample yields roughly 300,000 clones; around 9.7% were counted once. Clones ranked in the top ten supply approximately 1% of the sample. These receptors have no known antigen. Specimen: central memory CD4+ T cells from blood. The receptor source for this set is a man aged 30-40 years with type 1 diabetes.

This clone was observed a handful of times. The chain combines TRBV29-1 with TRBJ2-2; the D is unclear. Germline CDR1 reads SQVTM; CDR2 reads ANQGSEA. This CDR3 region has 13 residues. V lost 7 bases and J 5 bases, leaving 14 bases between the germline ends. The CDR3 DNA reads TGCAGCGCACCCCTCCGCCCGACCGGGGAGCTGTTTTTT. Translation gives CSAPLRPTGELFF.

The chain links TRBV30 to TRBJ1-3, with a possible D match to TRBD1 (6 bases). V was clipped by 4 bases and J by 4 bases, with 14 bases between them. CDR1 GTSNPN and CDR2 SVGIG come from the germline V gene (reference sequence). CDR3 length: 14 amino acids. CDR3 amino acids: CAWNGGEVGNTIYF. CDR3 in DNA: TGTGCCTGGAACGGGGGCGAGGTGGGAAACACCATATATTTT.

This clone has just a few counts. V gene TRBV9 combines with J gene TRBJ2-1; maybe TRBD2 (7 bases). This CDR3 spans 15 amino acids. The V end was cut by 0 bases, the J end by 9 bases, with 16 bases between. Germline-derived CDR1 and CDR2 are SGDLS and YYNGEE. CDR3 region: CASSVGAGAGGEQFF. The DNA for the CDR3 is TGTGCCAGCAGCGTAGGTGCGGGGGCTGGCGGTGAGCAGTTCTTC.

The sample holds a few counts of this clone. V usage is TRBV18 and J usage is TRBJ2-7; D remains ambiguous. There are 14 residues in the CDR3. V was shortened by 2 bases and J by 5 bases, with 13 bases between the two germline ends. Germline CDR1 and CDR2: KGHSH and LQKENI. CDR3 sequence: CASSPGSPPHEQYF. The CDR3 bases are TGTGCCAGCTCACCAGGTAGTCCCCCGCACGAGCAGTACTTC.

Only a few counts were recorded for this clone. The chain employs TRBV11-2 and TRBJ2-5; 7 bases are a match to TRBD1. This CDR3 comprises 17 residues. Losses at the gene ends were 3 bases for V and 1 base for J; bases not matched to a gene: 11. Germline CDR1 SGHAT, CDR2 FQNNGV. This CDR3 reads CASSLGGDSHSQETQYF. CDR3 bases: TGTGCCAGCAGCTTGGGTGGGGACAGTCATTCCCAAGAGACCCAGTACTTC.

The rearrangement joins TRBV11-2 to TRBJ1-1, with D possibly TRBD1 on 6 matching bases. Trimming shortened V by 3 bases and J by 4 bases, and 12 bases separated the two germline ends. Germline values: CDR1 SGHAT, CDR2 FQNNGV. The CDR3 runs to 14 residues. CDR3: CASSFQEGGTEAFF. CDR3 nucleotide sequence: TGTGCCAGCAGCTTCCAGGAAGGGGGCACTGAAGCTTTCTTT. Full variable domain (remainder filled in from reference TRBV11-2 and TRBJ1-1): EAGVAQSPRYKIIEKRQSVAFWCNPISGHATLYWYQQILGQGPKLLIQFQNNGVVDDSQLPKDRFSAERLKGVDSTLKIQPAKLEDSAVYLCASSFQEGGTEAFFGQGTRLTVV.

There are many counts of this clone. The chain uses TRBV7-9 and TRBJ1-1; 9 bases are shared with TRBD1. This CDR3 has 14 residues. V shed 3 bases, J shed 3 bases, and the junction held 2 bases outside the gene matches. Germline values: CDR1 SEHNR, CDR2 FQNEAQ (reference sequence). The CDR3 loop is CASSLDRGYTEAFF. The CDR3 DNA reads as TGTGCCAGCAGCTTGGACAGGGGCTACACTGAAGCTTTCTTT.

The rearrangement joins TRBV10-2 to TRBJ1-1; the D is unclear. V shed 6 bases and J shed 5 bases, with 13 bases lying between them. The germline gives CDR1 WSHSY, CDR2 SAAADI. CDR3 length equals 13 residues. For the CDR3, the DNA is TGCGCCAGCAGGTCGGATTGGAAGACTGAAGCTTTCTTT. This gives the protein CASRSDWKTEAFF.

The sample holds many counts of this clone. The V gene is TRBV19, the J gene TRBJ2-2, with 9 positions matching TRBD1. The V segment lost 4 bases and the J segment 1 base; nucleotides outside the gene matches: 10. CDR3 length: 18 residues. Germline V gene lookup returns CDR1 LNHDA and CDR2 SQIVND (reference sequence). CDR3 loop: CASSTWLGQGQNTGELFF. In DNA form, the CDR3 reads TGTGCCAGTAGTACTTGGTTAGGACAGGGGCAGAACACCGGGGAGCTGTTTTTT.

This clone has just a few counts. The chain links TRBV19 to TRBJ2-4, with D perhaps TRBD1 (5 bases). Trimming pared 3 bases from V and 0 bases from J, leaving 9 bases between. CDR1 and CDR2 (germline): LNHDA, SQIVND (reference sequence). CDR3 length: 15 amino acids. The CDR3, as DNA: TGTGCCAGTAGTATGGGGCAGCTAGCCAAAAACATTCAGTACTTC. This sequence encodes CASSMGQLAKNIQYF.

This chain joins TRBV11-2 and TRBJ2-7, with D hard to call. Germline V gene data show CDR1 as SGHAT and CDR2 as FQNNGV. V was trimmed by 0 bases and J by 0 bases, leaving 6 bases between them. This CDR3 has 14 residues. The CDR3 DNA is TGTGCCAGCAGCTTAGACAGATTCTCCTACGAGCAGTACTTC. It translates to CASSLDRFSYEQYF.

Concerning this clone itself: This may be a read error, as it is one base from a much larger clone. Other nucleotide sequences from this sample produce the same CDR3. The V and J genes are TRBV7-9 and TRBJ1-1; possible D gene TRBD1, 5 bases. Germline CDR1 is SEHNR and CDR2 is FQNEAQ (reference sequence). V was pared by 2 bases and J by 1 base, with 8 bases between. This CDR3 is 14 amino acids long. CDR3 sequence (DNA): TGTGCCAGCAGCTTACAGGGCGGGAACACTGAAGCTTTCTTT. Residues: CASSLQGGNTEAFF.

This clone was seen a handful of times. The chain has TRBV19 and TRBJ2-7; 7 bases map to TRBD1. The trim removed 8 bases at V and 2 bases at J, leaving 9 bases unmatched. The CDR3 length is 14 residues. Germline V CDR1 and CDR2: LNHDA, SQIVND (reference sequence). Written as DNA, the CDR3 is TGTGCCAGTCCCCCTGGGGACAGTACCTACGAGCAGTACTTC. It specifies CASPPGDSTYEQYF.

The chain is built from TRBV6-5 and TRBJ2-7; maybe TRBD1 (6 bases). This CDR3 is built from 14 residues. Trimming left V 2 bases short and J 8 bases short, with 16 bases between. The germline V gene encodes CDR1 MNHEY and CDR2 SVGAGI. The CDR3 protein is CASSYGGQSTQQYF. The CDR3 DNA reads TGTGCCAGCAGTTACGGCGGACAGTCTACACAGCAGTACTTC.

In this sample, this clone turned up a few times. A much larger clone sits a single nucleotide away, making a read error possible. This sequence joins TRBV23-1 and TRBJ2-2; D might be TRBD1 (6 bases). TRBV23-1 falls under the ORF class, with uncertain function. The CDR3 consists of 16 residues. The CDR3 DNA reads as TGCTCCGGACAGCGCGGCGACACCTGGGACACCGGGGAGCTGTTTTTT. Its translation is CSGQRGDTWDTGELFF.

The sample holds a few counts of this clone. This rearrangement joins TRBV6-6 to TRBJ1-6; D is possibly TRBD1 (5 bases). Germline V CDR1 and CDR2: MNHNY, SVGAGI (reference sequence). V was pared by 7 bases and J by 5 bases, with 15 bases between. There are 15 residues in the CDR3. CDR3 in DNA: TGTGCCAGCACCACAGGTTGGGAGGATAATTCACCCCTCCACTTT. Translation: CASTTGWEDNSPLHF.

This clone has a handful of counts. Other DNA sequences in the sample encode the same CDR3. CDR3 nucleotide sequence: TGCGCCAGCAGCTTGGATAGCGGGGGTAGCACAGATACGCAGTATTTT. This encodes CASSLDSGGSTDTQYF. The J gene is TRBJ2-3, the V gene TRBV5-1, with TRBD2 matching 9 bases. The CDR3 sequence is 16 residues long. The germline V gene encodes CDR1 SGHRS and CDR2 YFSETQ. V was pared by 0 bases and J by 0 bases, with 2 bases of the junction left unmatched.

The V gene is TRBV7-6, the J gene TRBJ2-4, with 11 bases that match TRBD2. The CDR3 has 17 residues. The J segment lost 3 bases and the V segment lost 5 bases, leaving 9 bases of the junction unmatched. The germline CDR1 and CDR2 sequences are SGHVS and FNYEAQ. The CDR3 loop reads CASSPLAGGPGKNIQYF. CDR3 bases: TGTGCCAGCAGCCCTTTAGCGGGGGGGCCTGGCAAAAACATTCAGTACTTC.

This chain joins TRBV11-2 and TRBJ2-7, with D maybe TRBD2 (5 bases). Germline V gene lookup returns CDR1 SGHAT and CDR2 FQNNGV. The CDR3 runs to 14 residues. V lost 5 bases and J 2 bases, leaving 13 bases between the germline ends. CDR3 sequence reads: CASSGGTGTYEQYF. The CDR3 DNA reads as TGTGCCAGCAGCGGAGGAACCGGCACCTACGAGCAGTACTTC. Based on the CDR3 plus reference TRBV11-2 and TRBJ2-7, the full variable domain is EAGVAQSPRYKIIEKRQSVAFWCNPISGHATLYWYQQILGQGPKLLIQFQNNGVVDDSQLPKDRFSAERLKGVDSTLKIQPAKLEDSAVYLCASSGGTGTYEQYFGPGTRLTVT.

Only a few counts were recorded for this clone. CDR3 amino acids: CASSLKGQGTYEQYF. The CDR3 DNA reads TGTGCCAGCAGTTTAAAGGGACAGGGGACCTACGAGCAGTACTTC. The rearrangement uses TRBV27 and TRBJ2-7; 10 nucleotides agree with TRBD1. V dropped 2 bases and J dropped 2; count of bases not matched to a gene: 3. The length of the CDR3 is 15 residues. CDR1 is MNHEY, CDR2 SMNVEV, per germline (reference sequence).

V gene TRBV29-1 combines with J gene TRBJ1-1; no clear D. V lost 1 base and J 0 bases, leaving 12 bases between the germline ends. The CDR3 sequence is 15 residues long. Germline V gene sequence: CDR1 SQVTM, CDR2 ANQGSEA. In DNA form, the CDR3 reads TGCAGCGTTGAAGGGCCTTACGGCGTGAACACTGAAGCTTTCTTT. It is translated as CSVEGPYGVNTEAFF.

The gene calls are TRBV9 and TRBJ1-5; possible D gene TRBD1, 5 bases. This CDR3 has 17 residues. Trimming left V 9 bases short and J 4 bases short, with 26 bases between. Looked up from germline, CDR1 is SGDLS and CDR2 is YYNGEE. The chain's CDR3 is CAICWDRRVFINQPQHF. The CDR3 DNA follows: TGTGCCATTTGCTGGGACCGACGGGTTTTTATTAATCAGCCCCAGCATTTT.

The gene calls are TRBV6-6 and TRBJ2-7, with D perhaps TRBD2 (7 bases). V was clipped by 6 bases and J by 3 bases, with 18 bases between them. The V gene's germline CDR1 is MNHNY and CDR2 SVGAGI (reference sequence). This CDR3 is 15 amino acids long. CDR3 nucleotide sequence: TGTGCCAGCAGCTGGAGAGGGGGGGACCTCTACGAGCAGTACTTC. Translating it yields CASSWRGGDLYEQYF.